These 14 T cell receptor beta chains came from one sample sequenced in a study of shared clonotypes between healthy human individuals. Method: immunoSEQ multiplex PCR; TCRdb's copy keeps in-frame clones and lacks some. The sample lists approximately 1,500,000 clones, roughly 96% occurring once. The specimen was naive CD4+ T cells sorted from blood. Subset given: CD45RA+ positively selected. The receptors derive from a man aged 25-45 years in good health.

The rearrangement uses TRBV18 and TRBJ1-5; TRBD1 might be the D (5 bases). Germline CDR1 KGHSH, CDR2 LQKENI. The CDR3 is 15 residues long. V lost 8 bases and J lost 0, with 14 bases in between. The CDR3 here is CASTLSGNSNQPQHF. DNA of the CDR3: TGTGCCAGCACCCTCTCAGGGAATAGCAATCAGCCCCAGCATTTT.

The chain couples TRBV28 to TRBJ2-1; 11 nucleotides align to TRBD2. The ends lost 5 bases at V and 8 bases at J; junction bases unmatched: 5. The CDR3 runs 14 residues. CDR1 and CDR2 (germline): MDHEN, SYDVKM. CDR3 DNA: TGTGCCAGCAGTACTAGCGGGAGCTTCGATGAGCAGTTCTTC. Its protein product is CASSTSGSFDEQFF.

CDR3 in DNA: TGTGCCAGCAGCTCAAATGGGGGACAGATAAACAATCAGCCCCAGCATTTT. It translates to CASSSNGGQINNQPQHF. The chain links TRBV7-2 to TRBJ1-5; 7 positions match TRBD1. Trimming took 4 bases from V and 3 from J; bases not matched to a gene: 12. Germline-derived CDR1 and CDR2 are SGHTA and FQGNSA. The CDR3 runs to 17 residues. Filled out from reference TRBV7-2 and TRBJ1-5, the complete variable domain reads GAGVSQSPSNKVTEKGKDVELRCDPISGHTALYWYRQSLGQGLEFLIYFQGNSAPDKSGLPSDRFSAERTGGSVSTLTIQRTQQEDSAVYLCASSSNGGQINNQPQHFGDGTRLSIL.

The chain uses TRBV18 and TRBJ2-1; 8 bases are shared with TRBD2. This CDR3 has 15 amino acids. Per the germline V gene, CDR1 is KGHSH and CDR2 is LQKENI. V was pared by 4 bases and J by 6 bases, with 8 bases of the junction left unmatched. The CDR3 DNA reads TGTGCCAGCTCACAGTCGGGACTAGGGGGCAATGAGCAGTTCTTC. Protein: CASSQSGLGGNEQFF.

A remark on this clone: Other nucleotide sequences in the sample specify the same CDR3. The chain couples TRBV28 to TRBJ2-7; 7 bases map to TRBD1. The CDR3 covers 12 residues. Germline trimming cut 5 bases from V and 3 bases from J; bases unmatched to any gene: 1. The germline V gene encodes CDR1 MDHEN and CDR2 SYDVKM. CDR3 in DNA: TGTGCCAGCAGTAGACAGGGCTACGAGCAGTACTTC. Protein product: CASSRQGYEQYF.

The V and J genes are TRBV29-1 and TRBJ2-1; 11 bases line up with TRBD2. The CDR3 has 14 amino acids. The V and J ends lost 7 bases and 1 base, in that order; junction bases with no gene match: 3. CDR1 and CDR2 (germline): SQVTM, ANQGSEA. CDR3 coding DNA: TGCAGCGCCGCTAGCGGGAGGTCCTACAATGAGCAGTTCTTC. It specifies CSAASGRSYNEQFF.

The chain couples TRBV2 to TRBJ1-5; 9 positions agree with TRBD1. V lost 6 bases to trimming and J lost 4 bases; unmatched junction nucleotides: 1. Germline values: CDR1 SNHLY, CDR2 FYNNEI. CDR3 length: 13 residues. The CDR3 nucleotides read TGTGCCAGCAGAGGACAGGGGAATCAGCCCCAGCATTTT. Protein sequence: CASRGQGNQPQHF.

This chain joins TRBV7-6 and TRBJ2-5, with 11 bases aligning to TRBD2. The length of the CDR3 is 16 residues. V was pared by 6 bases and J by 5 bases, with 11 bases of the junction left unmatched. Germline values: CDR1 SGHVS, CDR2 FNYEAQ. CDR3 coding DNA: TGTGCCAGCAGTCGTCGTGATAGCGGGAGGGAGGAGACCCAGTACTTC. Its translation: CASSRRDSGREETQYF.

V is TRBV28 and J is TRBJ1-2; D remains unclear. Germline CDR1 reads MDHEN; CDR2 reads SYDVKM. There are 13 residues in the CDR3. V shed 3 bases and J shed 7 bases, with 12 bases lying between them. DNA for the CDR3: TGTGCCAGCAGTTTCCCCGGCCCATCTGGCTACACCTTC. This codes for CASSFPGPSGYTF.

The V and J genes are TRBV25-1 and TRBJ2-3, with D perhaps TRBD1 (6 bases). V was pared by 3 bases and J by 3 bases, with 10 bases between. CDR3 length: 14 residues. Germline loops: CDR1 MGHDK, CDR2 SYGVNS. CDR3 protein: CASSDLGATDTQYF. The CDR3 nucleotides are TGTGCCAGCAGTGATTTGGGGGCGACAGATACGCAGTATTTT.

The chain uses TRBV28 and TRBJ1-2; D call uncertain. The CDR3 is made up of 13 amino acids. Trimming removed 8 bases at V and 0 bases at J, with 10 bases between. Germline CDR1 MDHEN, CDR2 SYDVKM. The CDR3 protein is CASLGDPNYGYTF. The CDR3 DNA follows: TGTGCCAGCCTAGGCGACCCTAACTATGGCTACACCTTC.

J is TRBJ2-1 and V is TRBV11-2, with TRBD2 matching over 7 bases. The CDR3 extends over 15 amino acids. Germline loops: CDR1 SGHAT, CDR2 FQNNGV. The ends lost 5 bases at V and 7 bases at J; junction bases unmatched: 11. The chain's CDR3 is CASSPHWLAENEQFF. CDR3 nucleotide sequence: TGTGCCAGCAGCCCCCATTGGCTAGCGGAGAATGAGCAGTTCTTC. Looking up the rest from reference TRBV11-2 and TRBJ2-1 gives the full variable domain: EAGVAQSPRYKIIEKRQSVAFWCNPISGHATLYWYQQILGQGPKLLIQFQNNGVVDDSQLPKDRFSAERLKGVDSTLKIQPAKLEDSAVYLCASSPHWLAENEQFFGPGTRLTVL.

The J gene is TRBJ2-4, the V gene TRBV21-1. TRBV21-1 has pseudogene status. This CDR3 comprises 14 residues. This CDR3 reads CAKIRRLAKNIQYF. In DNA form, the CDR3 reads TGTGCCAAGATCCGACGCTTGGCCAAAAACATTCAGTACTTC.

The rearrangement joins TRBV9 to TRBJ2-1; D is uncertain. V shed 0 bases and J shed 12 bases, with 13 bases lying between them. CDR1 and CDR2 (germline): SGDLS, YYNGEE. The CDR3 has 13 residues. CDR3 coding DNA: TGTGCCAGCAGCGTAGGGGTGACAATGGTGCAGTTCTTC. Translation: CASSVGVTMVQFF.